This T cell receptor (beta chain) was captured by sequencing in a study of blood T cell repertoires in COVID-19. The sample holds a few counts of this clone. In Cohort 3, a recovered donor had either two negative PCRs, clearance, or symptom resolution. Generated by immunoSEQ multiplex PCR, the TCRdb table keeps only in-frame clones and is missing some. This sample has nearly 400,000 clones, with just under 90% found just once. Germline CDR1 LNHDA, CDR2 SQIVND (reference sequence). Between the trimmed V and J ends, which lost 6 bases and 6 bases, there was a span of 15 bases. The CDR3 is 13 residues long.

The chain links TRBV19 to TRBJ2-7; D possibly corresponds to TRBD1 (6 bases). The clonotype comes from a woman aged 30 to 39 who had recovered from COVID-19. The specimen was PBMCs or T cells enriched from blood (not recorded which). This CDR3 reads CASRSQGPGEQYF. The CDR3 coding sequence is TGTGCCAGTAGATCACAGGGTCCGGGCGAGCAGTACTTC.